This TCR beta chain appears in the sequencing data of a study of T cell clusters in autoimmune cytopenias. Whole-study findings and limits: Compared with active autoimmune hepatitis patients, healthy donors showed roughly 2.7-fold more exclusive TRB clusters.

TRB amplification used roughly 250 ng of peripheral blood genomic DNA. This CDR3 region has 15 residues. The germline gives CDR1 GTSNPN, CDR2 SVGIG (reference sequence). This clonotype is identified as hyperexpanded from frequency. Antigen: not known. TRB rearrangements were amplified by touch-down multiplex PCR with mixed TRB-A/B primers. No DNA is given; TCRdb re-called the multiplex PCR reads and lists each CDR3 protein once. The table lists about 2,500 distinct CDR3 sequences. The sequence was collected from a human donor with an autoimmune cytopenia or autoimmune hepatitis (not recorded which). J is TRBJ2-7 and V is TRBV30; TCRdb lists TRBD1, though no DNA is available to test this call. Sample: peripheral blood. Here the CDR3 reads CAWEGGIGPDYEQYF.